These 12 T cell receptor beta chains came from one sample sequenced in a study of a mutant IDH1 vaccine in newly diagnosed glioma (dated by TCRdb to the early 2020s). Reading the label with the study, this specimen's time point is: week 5, during vaccination. Each vaccine dose was 300 ug of a 20-mer mutant IDH1 peptide in Montanide, given subcutaneously with topical imiquimod. These receptors' antigens are unknown. The library was built by means of the immunoSEQ multiplex PCR assay. TCRdb's version of the immuneACCESS table is confined to in-frame rearrangements and falls short of the full clone set. An unresolved V gene accounts for under half of the shortfall where checked; the remainder is of unknown origin. The sample includes over 50,000 clones, with 70% to 90% observed a single time. Approximately 4.2% of the sample belongs to the ten largest clones. Specimen: PBMCs, collected from a glioma patient whose treatment included an IDH1 peptide vaccine. These receptors originate from a woman in her thirties or forties with glioma.

The J gene is TRBJ2-5, the V gene TRBV30; 10 bases line up with TRBD2. Germline V gives CDR1 GTSNPN, CDR2 SVGIG (reference sequence). With 0 bases clipped from V and 4 bases from J, the junction kept 8 bases outside the gene matches. This CDR3 is 16 amino acids long. This CDR3 is CAWSVRSGRAGETQYF. The CDR3, as DNA: TGTGCCTGGAGTGTACGAAGCGGGAGGGCCGGAGAGACCCAGTACTTC.

The chain uses TRBV7-9 and TRBJ1-1, with a tentative D call TRBD1 (6 bases). Germline loops: CDR1 SEHNR, CDR2 FQNEAQ (reference sequence). Trimming left V 5 bases short and J 3 bases short, with 16 bases between. The CDR3 sequence is 15 residues long. CDR3: CASSTIRGSDTEAFF. CDR3 DNA: TGTGCCAGCAGCACTATCAGGGGAAGTGACACTGAAGCTTTCTTT.

The chain has TRBV30 and TRBJ1-4; no firm D call. V was clipped by 1 base and J by 7 bases, with 4 bases between them. The CDR3 spans 11 residues. CDR1 is GTSNPN, CDR2 SVGIG, per germline (reference sequence). The CDR3 loop is CAWSEAEKLFF. The CDR3 DNA follows: TGTGCCTGGAGTGAGGCTGAAAAACTGTTTTTT.

V gene TRBV2 combines with J gene TRBJ2-1, with 9 bases fitting TRBD2. The CDR3 extends over 14 amino acids. In germline, CDR1 is SNHLY, CDR2 FYNNEI. The J segment lost 7 bases and the V segment lost 6 bases, leaving 7 bases of the junction unmatched. CDR3 sequence (DNA): TGTGCCAGCAGGGTAGCGGGGGCCAATAATGAGCAGTTCTTC. It yields the protein CASRVAGANNEQFF.

The V call is TRBV15, the J call TRBJ1-5; D is perhaps TRBD1 (5 bases). V was trimmed by 5 bases and J by 0 bases, leaving 17 bases between them. Germline lookup yields CDR1 LNHNV and CDR2 YYDKDF (reference sequence). The CDR3 covers 17 residues. The CDR3 DNA reads as TGTGCCACCAGCCAGGGACGACAGTTGGATAGCAATCAGCCCCAGCATTTT. Encoded protein: CATSQGRQLDSNQPQHF.

This clone was seen just once. The chain combines TRBV11-3 with TRBJ1-1; no reliable D call. The CDR3 is 15 amino acids. The V end was cut by 3 bases, the J end by 0 bases, with 11 bases between. Per the germline V gene, CDR1 is SGHNT and CDR2 is YENEEA. CDR3 nucleotide sequence: TGTGCCAGCAGCTTGAAGCTTTTATTGAACACTGAAGCTTTCTTT. Encoded protein: CASSLKLLLNTEAFF. Based on the CDR3 plus reference TRBV11-3 and TRBJ1-1, the full variable domain is EAGVVQSPRYKIIEKKQPVAFWCNPISGHNTLYWYLQNLGQGPELLIRYENEEAVDDSQLPKDRFSAERLKGVDSTLKIQPAELGDSAVYLCASSLKLLLNTEAFFGQGTRLTVV.

The chain carries TRBV5-1 and TRBJ2-1; possibly TRBD1 or TRBD2 for D (6 bases each). This CDR3 is 14 amino acids long. The germline V and J ends were trimmed by 5 bases and 8 bases, with 17 bases remaining between them. Per germline, CDR1 SGHRS and CDR2 YFSETQ. The CDR3 DNA reads as TGCGCCAGCAGTGGAATGGGGGGCCCGGATGAGCAGTTCTTC. It is translated as CASSGMGGPDEQFF.

This clone was seen only once. The chain recombines TRBV4-1 with TRBJ1-1; D call uncertain. This CDR3 has 14 residues. CDR1 and CDR2 from the germline V gene are MGHRA and YSYEKL. The V gene lost 3 bases and the J gene lost 5 bases, with 13 bases spanning the gap. The CDR3 sequence is CASSHPGLGTEAFF. The CDR3 DNA sequence: TGCGCCAGCAGCCACCCCGGGCTCGGGACTGAAGCTTTCTTT.

V is TRBV9 and J is TRBJ2-3; D remains unclear. CDR3 size: 12 residues. Germline assignment: CDR1 SGDLS and CDR2 YYNGEE. V dropped 0 bases and J dropped 6 bases, with 5 bases sitting between them. The CDR3 protein is CASSVGPDTQYF. As DNA, the CDR3 is TGTGCCAGCAGCGTAGGGCCGGATACGCAGTATTTT.

The chain is built from TRBV2 and TRBJ2-5; the D is unclear. CDR1 SNHLY and CDR2 FYNNEI come from the germline V gene. The CDR3 contains 13 residues. Trimming left V 7 bases short and J 1 base short, with 10 bases between. In DNA form, the CDR3 reads TGTGCCAGCAACGGGCCATTCCAAGAGACCCAGTACTTC. Its protein is CASNGPFQETQYF.

This clone was counted a single time. The V and J genes are TRBV6-5 and TRBJ1-2, with 9 bases that match TRBD1. Germline V lookup: CDR1 MNHEY, CDR2 SVGAGI. The CDR3 extends over 16 amino acids. V was pared by 4 bases and J by 0 bases, with 6 bases of the junction left unmatched. This CDR3 reads CASSLIQGAANYGYTF. The CDR3 coding sequence is TGTGCCAGCAGTTTGATACAGGGGGCGGCTAACTATGGCTACACCTTC.

This clone was seen just once. The chain links TRBV5-4 to TRBJ2-7; D ambiguous. CDR1 and CDR2 from the germline V gene are SGHNT and YYREEE (reference sequence). The CDR3 runs 12 residues. The V end was cut by 2 bases, the J end by 3 bases, with 6 bases between. CDR3 residues: CASSLTGYEQYF. The CDR3 coding sequence is TGTGCCAGCAGCTTAACTGGCTACGAGCAGTACTTC. Supplemented by reference TRBV5-4 and TRBJ2-7, the full variable domain reads ETGVTQSPTHLIKTRGQQVTLRCSSQSGHNTVSWYQQALGQGPQFIFQYYREEENGRGNFPPRFSGLQFPNYSSELNVNALELDDSALYLCASSLTGYEQYFGPGTRLTVT.